The T cell receptor (beta chain) under discussion was sequenced for a study of shared T cell receptors in the human thymus. V was pared by 3 bases and J by 5 bases, with 12 bases of the junction left unmatched. This CDR3 is built from 18 residues. Germline CDR1 SGDLS, CDR2 YYNGEE. Clones were sequenced by immunoSEQ multiplex PCR, and TCRdb holds only the in-frame ones, with some missing. The repertoire includes about 380,000 clones, 95% of them detected once, and approximately 0.018% sits in the top ten. The source of this sequence is a human donor. The chain carries TRBV9 and TRBJ2-3, with 13 bases that match TRBD2. The source material was thymocytes. Written as DNA, the CDR3 is TGTGCCAGCAGCGCAAACTGGACTAGCGGGAGAAAAGTAGATACGCAGTATTTT. It yields the protein CASSANWTSGRKVDTQYF.